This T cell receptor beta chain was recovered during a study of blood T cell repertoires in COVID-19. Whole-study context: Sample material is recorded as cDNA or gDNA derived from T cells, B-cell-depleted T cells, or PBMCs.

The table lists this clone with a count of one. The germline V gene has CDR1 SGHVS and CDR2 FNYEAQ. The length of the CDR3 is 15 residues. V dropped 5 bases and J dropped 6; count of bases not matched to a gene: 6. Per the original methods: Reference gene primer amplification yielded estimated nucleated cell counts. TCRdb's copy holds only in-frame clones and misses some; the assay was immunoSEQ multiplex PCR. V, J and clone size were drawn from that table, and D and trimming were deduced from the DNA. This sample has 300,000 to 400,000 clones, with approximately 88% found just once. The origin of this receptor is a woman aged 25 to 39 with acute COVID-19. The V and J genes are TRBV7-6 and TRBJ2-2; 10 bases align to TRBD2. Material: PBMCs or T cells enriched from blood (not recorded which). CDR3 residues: CASSRSGGRPGELFF. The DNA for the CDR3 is TGTGCCAGCAGCCGTAGCGGGGGGCGACCCGGGGAGCTGTTTTTT.